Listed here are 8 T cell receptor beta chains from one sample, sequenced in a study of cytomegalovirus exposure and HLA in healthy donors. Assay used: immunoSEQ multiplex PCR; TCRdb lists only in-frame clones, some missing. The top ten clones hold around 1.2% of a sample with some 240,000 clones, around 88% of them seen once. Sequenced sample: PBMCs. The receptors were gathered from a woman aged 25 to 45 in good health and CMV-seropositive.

The CDR3: CASTQTRGFGNTIYF. The CDR3 DNA reads as TGTGCCAGCACGCAAACGAGGGGGTTTGGAAACACCATATATTTT. The rearrangement links TRBV2 to TRBJ1-3, with D possibly TRBD1 on 6 matching bases. V was pared by 7 bases and J by 3 bases, with 16 bases between. This CDR3 region has 15 residues. Germline values: CDR1 SNHLY, CDR2 FYNNEI.

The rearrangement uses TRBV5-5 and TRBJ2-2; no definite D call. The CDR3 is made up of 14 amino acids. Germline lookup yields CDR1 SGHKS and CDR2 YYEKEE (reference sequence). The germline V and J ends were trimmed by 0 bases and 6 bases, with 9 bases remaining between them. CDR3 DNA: TGTGCCAGCAGCTTGGCTTCTGGGCCCGGGGAGCTGTTTTTT. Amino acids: CASSLASGPGELFF.

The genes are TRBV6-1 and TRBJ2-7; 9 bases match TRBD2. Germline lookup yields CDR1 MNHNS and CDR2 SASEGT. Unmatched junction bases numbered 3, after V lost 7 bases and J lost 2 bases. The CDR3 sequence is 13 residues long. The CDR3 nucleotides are TGTGCCAGCATTAAGCGGGAGGCCTACGAGCAGTACTTC. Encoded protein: CASIKREAYEQYF.

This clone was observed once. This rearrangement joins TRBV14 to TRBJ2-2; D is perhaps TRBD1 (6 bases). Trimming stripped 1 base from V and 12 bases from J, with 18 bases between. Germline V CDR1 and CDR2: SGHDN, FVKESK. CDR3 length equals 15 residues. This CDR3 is CASSQARGFGEKLFF. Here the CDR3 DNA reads TGTGCCAGCAGCCAAGCCAGGGGATTCGGTGAGAAGCTGTTTTTT.

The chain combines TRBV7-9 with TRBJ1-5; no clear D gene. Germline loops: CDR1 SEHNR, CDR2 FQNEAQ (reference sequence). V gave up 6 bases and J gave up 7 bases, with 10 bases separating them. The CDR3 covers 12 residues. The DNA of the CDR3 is TGTGCCAGCAGTCTTATATCCCAGCCCCAGCATTTT. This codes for CASSLISQPQHF. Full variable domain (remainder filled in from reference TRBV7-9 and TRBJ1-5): DTGVSQNPRHKITKRGQNVTFRCDPISEHNRLYWYRQTLGQGPEFLTYFQNEAQLEKSRLLSDRFSAERPKGSFSTLEIQRTEQGDSAMYLCASSLISQPQHFGDGTRLSIL.

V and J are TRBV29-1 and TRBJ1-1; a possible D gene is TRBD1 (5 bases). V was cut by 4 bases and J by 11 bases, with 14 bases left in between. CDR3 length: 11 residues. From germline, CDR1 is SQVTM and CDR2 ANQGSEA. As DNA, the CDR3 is TGCAGCGTTGGAACGGGGGGGGAGGCTTTCTTT. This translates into CSVGTGGEAFF.

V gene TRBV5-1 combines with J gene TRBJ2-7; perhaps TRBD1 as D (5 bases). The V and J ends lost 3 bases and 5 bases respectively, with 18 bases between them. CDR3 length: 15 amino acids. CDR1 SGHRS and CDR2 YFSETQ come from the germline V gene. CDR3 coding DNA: TGCGCCAGCAGCTCAACAGGCTCCTCTTTGCACGAGCAGTACTTC. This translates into CASSSTGSSLHEQYF.

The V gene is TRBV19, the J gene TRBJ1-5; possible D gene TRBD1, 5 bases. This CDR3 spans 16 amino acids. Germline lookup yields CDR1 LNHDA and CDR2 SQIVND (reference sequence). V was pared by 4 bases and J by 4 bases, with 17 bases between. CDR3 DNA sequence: TGTGCCAGTAGTACTACAGGCGGAGTTGGTAATCAGCCCCAGCATTTT. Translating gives CASSTTGGVGNQPQHF.